This TCR beta chain was captured in a study of T cells after yellow fever vaccination. Study summary: Researchers used SMART-Seq v4 Ultra Low Input to prepare fractions that had low cell numbers.

Researchers made TCR cDNA using 5'RACE template switching, and this step added a universal primer site and UMIs. A single record per CDR3 protein comes from TCRdb applying MiXCR to the 5' RACE reads. Of about 370,000 distinct CDR3 sequences in the sample, approximately 10% are singletons; the top ten hold 15% to 20%. This clonotype was observed a handful of times. This receptor was taken from a man aged 18 to 30 who received the YFV17D yellow fever vaccine. The material was PBMCs, obtained on the day of the first yellow fever vaccination.

The DNA for the CDR3 is TGTGCCAGCAGCTTAGGCGGGGATCAAGAGACCCAGTACTTC. Translated: CASSLGGDQETQYF. The chain combines TRBV7-9 with TRBJ2-5, with a possible D match to TRBD2 (6 bases). The CDR3 extends over 14 amino acids. Germline V lookup: CDR1 SEHNR, CDR2 FQNEAQ (reference sequence). The V and J ends lost 1 base and 2 bases respectively, with 8 bases between them. Filled out from reference TRBV7-9 and TRBJ2-5, the complete variable domain reads DTGVSQNPRHKITKRGQNVTFRCDPISEHNRLYWYRQTLGQGPEFLTYFQNEAQLEKSRLLSDRFSAERPKGSFSTLEIQRTEQGDSAMYLCASSLGGDQETQYFGPGTRLLVL.